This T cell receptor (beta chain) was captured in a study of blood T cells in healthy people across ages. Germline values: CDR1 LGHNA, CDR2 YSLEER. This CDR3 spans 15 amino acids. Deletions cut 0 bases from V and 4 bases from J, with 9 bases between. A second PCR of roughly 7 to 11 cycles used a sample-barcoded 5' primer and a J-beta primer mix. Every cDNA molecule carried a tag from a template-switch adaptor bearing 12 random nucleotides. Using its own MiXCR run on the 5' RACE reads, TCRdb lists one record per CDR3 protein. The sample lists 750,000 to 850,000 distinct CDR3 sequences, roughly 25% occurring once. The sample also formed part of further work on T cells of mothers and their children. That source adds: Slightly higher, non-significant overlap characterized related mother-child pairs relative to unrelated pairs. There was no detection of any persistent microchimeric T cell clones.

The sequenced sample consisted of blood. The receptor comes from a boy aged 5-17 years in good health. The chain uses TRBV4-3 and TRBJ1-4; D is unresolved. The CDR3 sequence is CASSQEGRVNEKLFF. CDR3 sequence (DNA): TGCGCCAGCAGCCAAGAGGGTAGGGTTAATGAAAAACTGTTTTTT.